This T cell receptor (beta chain) was identified in a study of blood T cell repertoires in COVID-19. V was trimmed by 2 bases and J by 3 bases, leaving 7 bases between them. CDR1 SGHAT and CDR2 FQNNGV come from the germline V gene. This CDR3 is 14 amino acids long. Assay used: immunoSEQ multiplex PCR; TCRdb lists only in-frame clones, some missing. Of tens of thousands of clones listed, 80% to 90% were seen once; the top ten hold 6% to 6.5%. Seattle's cohort entered during active infection and was followed longitudinally. Material for sequencing was peripheral blood. The chain recombines TRBV11-2 with TRBJ2-2; D unclear. This clonotype originated in a woman aged 55-69 years with COVID-19, enrolled during active disease. The chain's CDR3 is CASSLLQHTGELFF. CDR3 in DNA: TGTGCCAGCAGCTTATTACAGCACACCGGGGAGCTGTTTTTT.